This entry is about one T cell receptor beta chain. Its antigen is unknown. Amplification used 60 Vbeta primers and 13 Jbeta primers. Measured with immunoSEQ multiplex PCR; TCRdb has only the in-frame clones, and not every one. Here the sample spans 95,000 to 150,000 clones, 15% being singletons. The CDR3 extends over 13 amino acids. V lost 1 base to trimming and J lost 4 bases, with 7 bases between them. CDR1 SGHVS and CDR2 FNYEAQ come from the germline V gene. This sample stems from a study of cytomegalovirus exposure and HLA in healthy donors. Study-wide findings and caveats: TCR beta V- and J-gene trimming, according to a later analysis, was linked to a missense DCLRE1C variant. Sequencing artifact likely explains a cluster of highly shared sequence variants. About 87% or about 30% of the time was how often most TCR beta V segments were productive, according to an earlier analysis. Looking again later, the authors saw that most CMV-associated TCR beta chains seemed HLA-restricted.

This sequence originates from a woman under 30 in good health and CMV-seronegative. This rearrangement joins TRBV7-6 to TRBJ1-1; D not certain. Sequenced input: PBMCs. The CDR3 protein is CASSLGGTTEAFF. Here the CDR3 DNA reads TGTGCCAGCAGCTTAGGTGGCACCACTGAAGCTTTCTTT.